This is a list of T cell receptor beta chains from one sample in a study of Ad26.COV2.S vaccination and SARS-CoV-2 variants. The table came from immunoSEQ multiplex PCR; TCRdb's copy has only in-frame clones and leaves some out. This table holds some 640,000 clones, around 89% found once. The material sequenced was peripheral blood, taken in a trial of Ad26.COV2.S vaccine versus placebo. The receptors shown here come from a person aged 18-60 years who received the Ad26.COV2.S COVID-19 vaccine or a placebo. CDR3s include the opening cysteine and the closing phenylalanine or tryptophan. D genes are given only for firm matches. Not every row has a clone size; where given, it reads once, few, many or a size class.

D gene	V gene	J gene	clone size	CDR3 DNA	CDR3 protein
-	TRBV30	TRBJ2-2	-	TGTGCCTGGAGTGTAGGCGGTCCCGGGGAGCTGTTTTTT	CAWSVGGPGELFF
-	TRBV5-1	TRBJ2-1	-	TGCGCCAGCAGCCCAGCGGTGGGCTTCGATGAGCAGTTCTTC	CASSPAVGFDEQFF
-	TRBV19	TRBJ2-2	-	TGTGCCAGTAGGCCAGGGGCGGGGACCGGGGAGCTGTTTTTT	CASRPGAGTGELFF
TRBD1	TRBV19	TRBJ2-7	-	TGTGCCAGTAGTATACGGACAGGGGAACGATACGAGCAGTACTTC	CASSIRTGERYEQYF
-	TRBV27	TRBJ1-2	many	TGTGCCAGCAGTTTATCCCGCAGGGCGATTTATGGCTACACCTTC	CASSLSRRAIYGYTF
TRBD2	TRBV2	TRBJ2-5	few	TGTGCCAGCGGACTAGTCCCCCAGACCCAGTACTTC	CASGLVPQTQYF
-	TRBV29-1	TRBJ1-1	-	TGCAGCGTTTCAATCGACAGGAACACTGAAGCTTTCTTT	CSVSIDRNTEAFF
-	TRBV2	TRBJ1-6	-	TGTGCCAGCATTTGGGGGCTTGGTTCACCCCTCCACTTT	CASIWGLGSPLHF
-	TRBV10-3	TRBJ1-5	-	TGTGCCATCAGTGAGGGCAGGGAAAGAAGCCAGCCCCAGCATTTT	CAISEGRERSQPQHF
TRBD2	TRBV3-1/TRBV3-2	TRBJ2-1	-	TGTGCCAGCAGCCAAGATCTGGGCAGTAGCGGGGGGCCCTCCTACAATGAGCAGTTCTTC	CASSQDLGSSGGPSYNEQFF
-	TRBV5-6	TRBJ2-7	-	TGTGCCAGCAGCTTGGGGGGGGCTCGGTACGAGCAGTACTTC	CASSLGGARYEQYF
TRBD2	TRBV27	TRBJ2-1	-	TGTGCCAGCACCGTTAGCGGGAGTCTGATCAATGAGCAGTTCTTC	CASTVSGSLINEQFF
TRBD2	TRBV14	TRBJ2-1	-	TGTGCCAGCAGCCAAAGCTGGGGGGGGGTCTACAATGAGCAGTTCTTC	CASSQSWGGVYNEQFF
-	TRBV4-1	TRBJ1-1	few	TGCGCCAGCAGCCAAGCCGGGGACACTGAAGCTTTCTTT	CASSQAGDTEAFF
-	TRBV15	TRBJ1-4	-	TGTGCCACCAGCAGAGGAGGGGCTAAGGCAGGAGAAAAACTGTTTTTT	CATSRGGAKAGEKLFF
-	TRBV4-3	TRBJ1-5	-	TGCGCCAGCAGCCAAGATAGACTAAGATGGCAGCCCCAGCATTTT	CASSQDRLRWQPQHF
-	TRBV14	TRBJ1-4	-	TGTGCCAGCCGAAGGGCCGCTAATGAAAAACTGTTTTTT	CASRRAANEKLFF
TRBD1	TRBV6-6	TRBJ1-6	-	TGTGCCAGCAGCCCACCCGGGACAGATAATTCACCCCTCCACTTT	CASSPPGTDNSPLHF
-	TRBV4-2	TRBJ1-1	-	TGTGCCAGCAGCCAAGAGGGAAGAGGGGCGAACACTGAAGCTTTCTTT	CASSQEGRGANTEAFF
TRBD1	TRBV6-5	TRBJ2-5	-	TGTGCCAGCAGCCCACAGGGGGCCGGGCGGACCCAGTACTTC	CASSPQGAGRTQYF
-	TRBV7-8	TRBJ2-1	-	TGTGCCAGCAGCTTTGGCAGGGGCGTCTACAATGAGCAGTTCTTC	CASSFGRGVYNEQFF
-	TRBV30	TRBJ1-2	-	TGTGCCTGGACTGGGAGGGGGACCTATGGCTACACCTTC	CAWTGRGTYGYTF
-	TRBV7-2	TRBJ2-5	-	TGTGCCAGCAGCAACCCGCGGGAGACCCAGTACTTC	CASSNPRETQYF
-	TRBV30	TRBJ2-1	-	TGTGCCTGGAGTCGGGGTCGCTCCTACAATGAGCAGTTCTTC	CAWSRGRSYNEQFF
TRBD1	TRBV4-1	TRBJ1-2	few	TGCGCCAGCACCCCCGGGACAGGGGCTGGTTCTTATGGCTACACCTTC	CASTPGTGAGSYGYTF
-	TRBV3-1/TRBV3-2	TRBJ2-1	-	TGTGCCAGCAGCAACTCCCCCAGCTCCTACAATGAGCAGTTCTTC	CASSNSPSSYNEQFF